A selection of T cell receptor beta chains follows, all from one sample in a study of cytomegalovirus exposure and HLA in healthy donors. The table came from immunoSEQ multiplex PCR; TCRdb's copy has only in-frame clones and leaves some out. The sample includes over 120,000 clones, 77% of them seen just once. The sequenced material came from PBMCs. The receptors stem from a male donor in good health and CMV-seronegative. The conserved cysteine and the conserved F or W are not part of the CDR3 here. A D gene is named only where the DNA matches it firmly.

d_gene: TRBD1
v_gene: TRBV7-2
CDR3aa: ASSSTRRTGDLYGYT

d_gene: .
v_gene: TRBV7-2
CDR3aa: ASSPRGRAPNSPLH

d_gene: TRBD2
v_gene: TRBV10-3
CDR3aa: AISELASGYTDTQY

d_gene: .
v_gene: TRBV5-6
CDR3aa: ASSSQGIGNTIY

d_gene: .
v_gene: TRBV28
CDR3aa: ASSFGSTDTQY

d_gene: .
v_gene: TRBV6-5
CDR3aa: ASSYPSGQAAGTQY

d_gene: TRBD1
v_gene: TRBV6-5
CDR3aa: ASRNDRGNYGYT

d_gene: .
v_gene: TRBV18
CDR3aa: ASSLRQAEAF

d_gene: TRBD1
v_gene: TRBV10-3
CDR3aa: AISDPRRTGGQQY

d_gene: .
v_gene: TRBV11-2
CDR3aa: ASSLVGSGEQF

d_gene: TRBD2
v_gene: TRBV29-1
CDR3aa: SVEQLAERYNEQF

d_gene: TRBD2
v_gene: TRBV19
CDR3aa: ASTLAGDEQF

d_gene: TRBD1
v_gene: TRBV27
CDR3aa: ASSADRVFNEQY

d_gene: .
v_gene: TRBV9
CDR3aa: ASSSYTAGDGYT

d_gene: TRBD1
v_gene: TRBV18
CDR3aa: ASSFERTGAGANVLT

d_gene: .
v_gene: TRBV4-3
CDR3aa: ASSQKVGRSNEQF

d_gene: TRBD2
v_gene: TRBV7-2
CDR3aa: ASSLGPRGGPSSYNEQF

d_gene: .
v_gene: TRBV5-1
CDR3aa: ASSSQGLSPYEQY